One TCR beta chain is described in this entry. As originally analysed: Nucleated cell counts were estimated from reference gene primer amplification. The repertoire was sequenced with immunoSEQ multiplex PCR; TCRdb's copy has only in-frame clones and lacks some. That table supplies the V and J calls and clone size; D and trimming were determined from the DNA. In the table there are about 92,000 clones, 70% to 85% of which are singletons. Germline CDR1 reads SGHRS; CDR2 reads YFSETQ. V shed 2 bases, J shed 2 bases, and the junction held 1 base outside the gene matches. This CDR3 region has 14 residues. The data derive from a study of blood T cell repertoires in COVID-19. Study as a whole: Samples came from the United States, Italy and Spain, spanning acute and convalescent COVID-19. The cDNA or gDNA used as material had been derived from T cells, B-cell-depleted T cells, or PBMCs.

Sequenced: peripheral blood. The chain uses TRBV5-1 and TRBJ2-5; TRBD2 matches at 9 bases. This clonotype was sampled from a woman in her fifties or sixties in a cohort sampled during active or convalescent COVID-19. Written as DNA, the CDR3 is TGCGCCAGCAGCTTCCTAGCGGGGCAAGAGACCCAGTACTTC. Translating gives CASSFLAGQETQYF.